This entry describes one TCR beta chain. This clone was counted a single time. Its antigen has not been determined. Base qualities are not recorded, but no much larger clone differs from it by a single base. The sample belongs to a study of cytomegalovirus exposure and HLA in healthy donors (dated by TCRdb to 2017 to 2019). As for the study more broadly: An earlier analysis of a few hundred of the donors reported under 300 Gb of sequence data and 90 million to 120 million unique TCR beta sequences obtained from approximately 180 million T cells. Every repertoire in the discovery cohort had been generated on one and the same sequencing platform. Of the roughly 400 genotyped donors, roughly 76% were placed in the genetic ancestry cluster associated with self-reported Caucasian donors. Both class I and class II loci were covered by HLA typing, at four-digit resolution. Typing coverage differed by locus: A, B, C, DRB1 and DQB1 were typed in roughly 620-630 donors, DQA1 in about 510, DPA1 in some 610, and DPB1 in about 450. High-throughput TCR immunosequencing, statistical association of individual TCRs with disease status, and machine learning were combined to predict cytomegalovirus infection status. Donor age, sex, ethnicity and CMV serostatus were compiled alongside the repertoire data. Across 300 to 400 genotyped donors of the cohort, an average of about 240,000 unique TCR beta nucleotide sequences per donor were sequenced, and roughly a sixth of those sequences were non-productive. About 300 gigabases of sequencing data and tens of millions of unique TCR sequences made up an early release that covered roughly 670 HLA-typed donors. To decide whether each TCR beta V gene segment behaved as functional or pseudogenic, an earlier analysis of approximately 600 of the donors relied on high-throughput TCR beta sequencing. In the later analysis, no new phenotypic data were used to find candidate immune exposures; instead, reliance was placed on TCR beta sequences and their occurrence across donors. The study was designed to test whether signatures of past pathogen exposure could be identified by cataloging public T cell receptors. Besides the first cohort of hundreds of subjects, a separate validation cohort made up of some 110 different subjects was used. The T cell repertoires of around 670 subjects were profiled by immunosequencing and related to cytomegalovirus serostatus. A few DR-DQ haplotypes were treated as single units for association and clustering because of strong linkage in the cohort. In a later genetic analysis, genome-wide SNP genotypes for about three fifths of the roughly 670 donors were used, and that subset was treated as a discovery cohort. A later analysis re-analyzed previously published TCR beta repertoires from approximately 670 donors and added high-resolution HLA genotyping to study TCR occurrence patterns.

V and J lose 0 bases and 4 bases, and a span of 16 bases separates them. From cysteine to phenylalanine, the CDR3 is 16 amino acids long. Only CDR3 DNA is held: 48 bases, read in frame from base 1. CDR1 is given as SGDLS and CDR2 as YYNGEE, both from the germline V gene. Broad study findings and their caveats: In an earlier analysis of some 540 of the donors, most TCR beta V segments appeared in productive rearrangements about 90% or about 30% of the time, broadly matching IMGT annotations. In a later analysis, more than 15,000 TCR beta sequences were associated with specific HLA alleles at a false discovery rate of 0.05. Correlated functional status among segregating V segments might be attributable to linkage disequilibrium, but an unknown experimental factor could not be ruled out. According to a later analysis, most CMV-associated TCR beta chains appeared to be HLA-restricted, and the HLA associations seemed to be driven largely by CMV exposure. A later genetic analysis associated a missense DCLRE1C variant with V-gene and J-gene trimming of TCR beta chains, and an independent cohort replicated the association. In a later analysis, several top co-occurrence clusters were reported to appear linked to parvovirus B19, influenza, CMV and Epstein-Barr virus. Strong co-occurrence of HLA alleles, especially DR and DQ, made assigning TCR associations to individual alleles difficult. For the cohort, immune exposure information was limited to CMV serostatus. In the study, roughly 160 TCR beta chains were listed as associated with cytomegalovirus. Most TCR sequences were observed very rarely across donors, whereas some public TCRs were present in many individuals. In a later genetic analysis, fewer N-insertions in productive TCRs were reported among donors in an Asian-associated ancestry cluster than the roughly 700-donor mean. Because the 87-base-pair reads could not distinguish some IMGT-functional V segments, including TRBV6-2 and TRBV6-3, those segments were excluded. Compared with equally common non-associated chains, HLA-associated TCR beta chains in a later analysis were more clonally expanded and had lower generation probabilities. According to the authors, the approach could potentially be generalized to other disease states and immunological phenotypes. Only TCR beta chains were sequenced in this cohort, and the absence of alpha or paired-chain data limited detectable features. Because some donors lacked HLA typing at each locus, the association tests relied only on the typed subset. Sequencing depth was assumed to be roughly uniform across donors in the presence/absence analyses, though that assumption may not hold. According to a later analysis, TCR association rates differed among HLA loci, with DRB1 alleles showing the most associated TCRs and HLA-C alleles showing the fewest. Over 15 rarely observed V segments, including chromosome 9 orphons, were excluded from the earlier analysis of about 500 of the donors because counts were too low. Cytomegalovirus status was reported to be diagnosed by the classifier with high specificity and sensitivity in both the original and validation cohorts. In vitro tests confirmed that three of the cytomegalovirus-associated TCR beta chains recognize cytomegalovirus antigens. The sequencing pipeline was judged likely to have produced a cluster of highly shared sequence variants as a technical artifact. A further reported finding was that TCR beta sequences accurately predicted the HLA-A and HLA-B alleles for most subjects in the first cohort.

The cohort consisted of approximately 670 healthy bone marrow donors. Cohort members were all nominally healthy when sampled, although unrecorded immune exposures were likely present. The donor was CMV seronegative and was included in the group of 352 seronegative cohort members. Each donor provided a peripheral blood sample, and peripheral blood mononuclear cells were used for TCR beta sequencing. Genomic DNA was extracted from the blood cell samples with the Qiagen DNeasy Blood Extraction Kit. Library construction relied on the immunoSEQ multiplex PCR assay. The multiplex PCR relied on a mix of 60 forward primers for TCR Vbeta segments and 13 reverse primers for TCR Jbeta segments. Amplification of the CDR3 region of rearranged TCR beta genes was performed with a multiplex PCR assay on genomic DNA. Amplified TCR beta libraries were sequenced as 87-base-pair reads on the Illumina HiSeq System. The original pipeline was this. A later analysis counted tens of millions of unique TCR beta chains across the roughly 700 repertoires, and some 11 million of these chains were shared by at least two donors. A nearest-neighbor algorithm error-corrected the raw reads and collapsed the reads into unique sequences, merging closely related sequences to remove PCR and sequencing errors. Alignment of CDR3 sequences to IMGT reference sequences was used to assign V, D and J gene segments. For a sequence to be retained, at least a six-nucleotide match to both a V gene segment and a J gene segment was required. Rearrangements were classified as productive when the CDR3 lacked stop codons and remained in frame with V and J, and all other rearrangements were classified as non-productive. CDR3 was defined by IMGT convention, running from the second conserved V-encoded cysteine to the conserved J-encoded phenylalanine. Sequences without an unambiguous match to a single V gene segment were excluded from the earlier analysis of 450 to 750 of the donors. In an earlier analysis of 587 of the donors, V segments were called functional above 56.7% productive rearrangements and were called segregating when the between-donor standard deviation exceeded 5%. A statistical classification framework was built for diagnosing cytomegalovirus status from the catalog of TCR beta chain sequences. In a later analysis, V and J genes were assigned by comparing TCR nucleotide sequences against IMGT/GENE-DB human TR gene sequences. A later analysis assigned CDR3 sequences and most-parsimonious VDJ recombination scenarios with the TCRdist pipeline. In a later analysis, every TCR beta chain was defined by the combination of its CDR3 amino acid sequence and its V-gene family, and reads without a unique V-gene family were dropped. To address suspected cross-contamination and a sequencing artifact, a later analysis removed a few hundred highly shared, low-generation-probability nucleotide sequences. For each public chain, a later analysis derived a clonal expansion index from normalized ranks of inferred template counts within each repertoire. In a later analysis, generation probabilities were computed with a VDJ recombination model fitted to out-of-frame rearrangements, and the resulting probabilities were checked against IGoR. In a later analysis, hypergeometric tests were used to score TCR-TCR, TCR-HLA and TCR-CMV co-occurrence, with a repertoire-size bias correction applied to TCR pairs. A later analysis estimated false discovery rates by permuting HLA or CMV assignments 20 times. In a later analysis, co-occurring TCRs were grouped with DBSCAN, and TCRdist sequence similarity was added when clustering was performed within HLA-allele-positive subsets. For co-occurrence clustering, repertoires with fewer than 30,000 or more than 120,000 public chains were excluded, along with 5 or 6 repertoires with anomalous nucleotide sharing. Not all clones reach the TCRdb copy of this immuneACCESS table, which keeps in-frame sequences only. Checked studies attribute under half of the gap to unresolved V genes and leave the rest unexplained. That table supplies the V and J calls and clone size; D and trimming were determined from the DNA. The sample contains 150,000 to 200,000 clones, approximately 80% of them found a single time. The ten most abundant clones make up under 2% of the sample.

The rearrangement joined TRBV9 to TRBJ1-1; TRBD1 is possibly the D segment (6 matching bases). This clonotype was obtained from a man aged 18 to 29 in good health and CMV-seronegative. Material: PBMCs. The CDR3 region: CASSVVSRGFGTEAFF. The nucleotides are TGTGCCAGCAGCGTAGTGTCCAGGGGTTTCGGCACTGAAGCTTTCTTT. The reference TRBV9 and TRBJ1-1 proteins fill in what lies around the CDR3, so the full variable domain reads DSGVTQTPKHLITATGQRVTLRCSPRSGDLSVYWYQQSLDQGLQFLIQYYNGEERAKGNILERFSAQQFPDLHSELNLSSLELGDSALYFCASSVVSRGFGTEAFFGQGTRLTVV.